The present T cell receptor beta chain was sequenced within a study of monozygotic twins with inflammatory bowel disease. Findings of the study overall: Clonotype overlap with others was lower in IBD patients than in healthy twins, a difference that was greatest with disease activity.

A remark on this clonotype: Its antigen is undetermined.

In germline, CDR1 is GTSNPN, CDR2 SVGIG (reference sequence). The CDR3 spans 18 residues. TCRdb reprocessed the 5' RACE reads and reports one entry per CDR3 protein, with no DNA. Its table records about 99,000 distinct CDR3 sequences. Sequencing used blood. This TCR was recovered from a human donor with ulcerative colitis or Crohn's disease, or a healthy co-twin of an affected twin (not recorded which). V gene TRBV30 combines with J gene TRBJ1-2; TCRdb's D call, TRBD1, is unchecked because there is no DNA. Here the CDR3 reads CAWSVRVGVTQTSNGYTF.